The clone carrying this T cell receptor (beta chain) occurred many times. TCRdb redid the calling of the 5' RACE reads with MiXCR, one entry per CDR3 protein. The repertoire includes roughly 250,000 distinct CDR3 sequences, 8% to 9.5% of them detected once, and 6.5% to 7% sits in the top ten. The record originates from a study of CD8 T cells in ankylosing spondylitis. This CDR3 has 19 amino acids. Trimming cost V 6 bases and J 2 bases; bases outside gene matches: 13. The germline V gene has CDR1 MNHEY and CDR2 SVGEGT. The sample taken for sequencing was blood, either unsorted or a sorted T cell fraction (not recorded which). The gene calls are TRBV6-2 or TRBV6-3 and TRBJ2-1; the match to TRBD2 covers 13 bases. This receptor was taken from a male donor with ankylosing spondylitis or in good health (not recorded which). The CDR3 loop is CASRSLTSGRWMTYNEQFF. For the CDR3, the DNA is TGTGCCAGCAGGAGCTTGACTAGCGGGAGGTGGATGACCTACAATGAGCAGTTCTTC.